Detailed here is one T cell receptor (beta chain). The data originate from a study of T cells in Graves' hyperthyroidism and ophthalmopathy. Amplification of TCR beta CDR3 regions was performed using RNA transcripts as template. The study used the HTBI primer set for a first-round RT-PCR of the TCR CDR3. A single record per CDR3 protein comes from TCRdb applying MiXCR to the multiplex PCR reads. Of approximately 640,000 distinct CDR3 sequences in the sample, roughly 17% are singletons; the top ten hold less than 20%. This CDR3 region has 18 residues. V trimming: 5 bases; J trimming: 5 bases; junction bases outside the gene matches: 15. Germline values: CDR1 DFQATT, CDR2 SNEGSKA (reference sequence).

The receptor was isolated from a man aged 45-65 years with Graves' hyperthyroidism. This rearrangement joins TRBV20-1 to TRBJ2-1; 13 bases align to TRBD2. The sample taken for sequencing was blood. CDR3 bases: TGCAGTGCTCAAGGGTCTCCTACGGGGACTAGCGGGAACAATGAGCAGTTCTTC. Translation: CSAQGSPTGTSGNNEQFF.